A selection of T cell receptor beta chains follows, all from one sample in a study of blood T cell repertoires in COVID-19. Produced via immunoSEQ multiplex PCR; TCRdb's table is partial and in-frame only. The sample yields some 380,000 clones, approximately 88% seen once. The sequenced sample was PBMCs or T cells enriched from blood (not recorded which). The receptors were gathered from a woman in her forties with acute COVID-19. Each CDR3 is given with its conserved first and last residue. Each record gives: D gene, V gene, J gene, clone size, CDR3 DNA, CDR3 protein. D genes are given only for firm matches. Size tells how often a clone was seen (once, few, many) or the class of an expanded clone, and some rows leave it out.

d_call: -; v_call: TRBV25-1; j_call: TRBJ2-7; clone_size: -; cdr3_nt: TGTGCCAGCAAGGGCAGGGACTTCGAGGAGCAGTACTTC; cdr3_aa: CASKGRDFEEQYF
d_call: -; v_call: TRBV27; j_call: TRBJ1-4; clone_size: -; cdr3_nt: TGTGCCAGCGGAGGGGCTTGGGGTGAAAAACTGTTTTTT; cdr3_aa: CASGGAWGEKLFF
d_call: -; v_call: TRBV21-1; j_call: TRBJ1-5; clone_size: few; cdr3_nt: TGTGCCAGCAGCACTTCCGGGACAGGGTTGTGTCAGCCCCAGCATTTT; cdr3_aa: CASSTSGTGLCQPQHF
d_call: -; v_call: TRBV5-1; j_call: TRBJ2-3; clone_size: -; cdr3_nt: TGCGCCAGCAGCCTCGTCGGGGATACGCAGTATTTT; cdr3_aa: CASSLVGDTQYF
d_call: -; v_call: TRBV27; j_call: TRBJ2-1; clone_size: -; cdr3_nt: TGTGCCAGCAGTCCGGGTGGGAGAAGGAATGAGCAGTTCTTC; cdr3_aa: CASSPGGRRNEQFF
d_call: TRBD2; v_call: TRBV19; j_call: TRBJ2-3; clone_size: -; cdr3_nt: TGTGCCAGTAGTATTGCGGGGGGTGGCACAGATACGCAGTATTTT; cdr3_aa: CASSIAGGGTDTQYF
d_call: TRBD1; v_call: TRBV5-1; j_call: TRBJ2-1; clone_size: -; cdr3_nt: TGCGCCAGCAGCTTGTTGGGACAGCTTTACAATGAGCAGTTCTTC; cdr3_aa: CASSLLGQLYNEQFF
d_call: TRBD1; v_call: TRBV5-1; j_call: TRBJ1-6; clone_size: few; cdr3_nt: TGCGCCAGCAGCTTGGGCCCGGGACAGGGGTTTGCACCCCTCCACTTT; cdr3_aa: CASSLGPGQGFAPLHF
d_call: -; v_call: TRBV28; j_call: TRBJ1-2; clone_size: -; cdr3_nt: TGTGCCAGCAGGTTCTCCGGGACACGCTATGGCTACACCTTC; cdr3_aa: CASRFSGTRYGYTF
d_call: -; v_call: TRBV18; j_call: TRBJ2-7; clone_size: -; cdr3_nt: TGTGCCAGCTCACCACCGACAGGTCCCTCCTACGAGCAGTACTTC; cdr3_aa: CASSPPTGPSYEQYF
d_call: TRBD1; v_call: TRBV27; j_call: TRBJ1-2; clone_size: -; cdr3_nt: TGTGCCAGCAGTTTGGACAGGGGGCTGGACTATGGCTACACCTTC; cdr3_aa: CASSLDRGLDYGYTF
d_call: TRBD1; v_call: TRBV30; j_call: TRBJ1-6; clone_size: -; cdr3_nt: TGTGCCTGGAGACAGGGGGCTGGTTCACCCCTCCACTTT; cdr3_aa: CAWRQGAGSPLHF
d_call: -; v_call: TRBV6-1; j_call: TRBJ1-1; clone_size: -; cdr3_nt: TGTGCCAGCAGTGAAGCGTCAGGTACTGAAGCTTTCTTT; cdr3_aa: CASSEASGTEAFF
d_call: TRBD2; v_call: TRBV19; j_call: TRBJ2-5; clone_size: -; cdr3_nt: TGTGCCAGTAGTATATGGAGGAGGGAGGGAGAGACCCAGTACTTC; cdr3_aa: CASSIWRREGETQYF
d_call: -; v_call: TRBV5-4; j_call: TRBJ2-2; clone_size: -; cdr3_nt: TGTGCCAGCAGCTTGGAAGGGGGTATCCCCGGGGAGCTGTTTTTT; cdr3_aa: CASSLEGGIPGELFF
d_call: -; v_call: TRBV7-8; j_call: TRBJ1-6; clone_size: -; cdr3_nt: TGTGCCAGCAGCTTAGAATCCAGTTCACCCCTCCACTTT; cdr3_aa: CASSLESSSPLHF
d_call: -; v_call: TRBV19; j_call: TRBJ1-1; clone_size: many; cdr3_nt: TGTGCCAGTAGTATATATGACAGGGAAGCTTTCTTT; cdr3_aa: CASSIYDREAFF
d_call: -; v_call: TRBV9; j_call: TRBJ2-7; clone_size: once; cdr3_nt: TGTGCCAGCAGCGGAGGGAATGGACCCTACGAGCAGTACTTC; cdr3_aa: CASSGGNGPYEQYF
d_call: -; v_call: TRBV6-6; j_call: TRBJ1-4; clone_size: -; cdr3_nt: TGTGCCAGCAACGGACCCGGGGAAGGTAAACTGTTTTTT; cdr3_aa: CASNGPGEGKLFF
d_call: -; v_call: TRBV13; j_call: TRBJ2-3; clone_size: -; cdr3_nt: TGTGCCAGCAGCCCAATGCCCCAGGATACGCAGTATTTT; cdr3_aa: CASSPMPQDTQYF
d_call: -; v_call: TRBV5-1; j_call: TRBJ2-5; clone_size: -; cdr3_nt: TGCGCCAGCAGCCCCGGGACTGCTACCTTACAAGAGACCCAGTACTTC; cdr3_aa: CASSPGTATLQETQYF
d_call: -; v_call: TRBV19; j_call: TRBJ1-1; clone_size: -; cdr3_nt: TGTGCCAGTAGTATAGCGTCTGAAGCTTTCTTT; cdr3_aa: CASSIASEAFF
d_call: -; v_call: TRBV6-1; j_call: TRBJ2-3; clone_size: few; cdr3_nt: TGTGCCAGCAGTGAAGTGGCAGGGATAGCAGATACGCAGTATTTT; cdr3_aa: CASSEVAGIADTQYF
d_call: -; v_call: TRBV11-2; j_call: TRBJ2-3; clone_size: -; cdr3_nt: TGTGCCAGCAGCGTCAAGGATCGACTTTTAGTTTCTAGCACAGATACGCAGTATTTT; cdr3_aa: CASSVKDRLLVSSTDTQYF
d_call: TRBD1; v_call: TRBV4-1; j_call: TRBJ1-3; clone_size: -; cdr3_nt: TGCGCCAGCGGGCAGACAGGGGGCAGTGGAAACACCATATATTTT; cdr3_aa: CASGQTGGSGNTIYF
d_call: -; v_call: TRBV12-5; j_call: TRBJ2-7; clone_size: -; cdr3_nt: TGTGCTAGTGTTCCCACAACCAGACTCGATTACGAGCAGTACTTC; cdr3_aa: CASVPTTRLDYEQYF
d_call: TRBD2; v_call: TRBV6-5; j_call: TRBJ2-7; clone_size: few; cdr3_nt: TGTGCCAGCGACTCAGGACTAGCGAAGGCTGAGCAGTACTTC; cdr3_aa: CASDSGLAKAEQYF
d_call: TRBD1; v_call: TRBV10-2; j_call: TRBJ1-1; clone_size: -; cdr3_nt: TGCGCCAGCAGTGCGGACAGGGACGCTGAAGCTTTCTTT; cdr3_aa: CASSADRDAEAFF
d_call: TRBD2; v_call: TRBV5-6; j_call: TRBJ2-1; clone_size: -; cdr3_nt: TGTGCCAGCAGCTTGGCCCTCGCGGGGGGGCGTACTGAGCAGTTCTTC; cdr3_aa: CASSLALAGGRTEQFF
d_call: -; v_call: TRBV24-1; j_call: TRBJ2-1; clone_size: -; cdr3_nt: TGTGCCACCAGTGATCGACTACAGGGTATCCATGAGCAGTTCTTC; cdr3_aa: CATSDRLQGIHEQFF
d_call: TRBD2; v_call: TRBV20-1; j_call: TRBJ2-5; clone_size: once; cdr3_nt: TGCAGTGCTAGTGCGACTAGCGGGGATGGGGAGACCCAGTACTTC; cdr3_aa: CSASATSGDGETQYF
d_call: -; v_call: TRBV6-1; j_call: TRBJ2-3; clone_size: -; cdr3_nt: TGTGCCAGCAGTGAAGCAGTTTATTCCGCGGTGGATACGCAGTATTTT; cdr3_aa: CASSEAVYSAVDTQYF
d_call: TRBD2; v_call: TRBV7-8; j_call: TRBJ2-7; clone_size: -; cdr3_nt: TGTGCCAGCAGCTTGTTGAGCGGGGGGAACTCCTACGAGCAGTACTTC; cdr3_aa: CASSLLSGGNSYEQYF
d_call: TRBD1; v_call: TRBV5-4; j_call: TRBJ2-5; clone_size: -; cdr3_nt: TGTGCCAGCAGCCCTAGCAGGGGGTCGGAGACCCAGTACTTC; cdr3_aa: CASSPSRGSETQYF
d_call: TRBD2; v_call: TRBV5-5; j_call: TRBJ2-3; clone_size: -; cdr3_nt: TGTGCCAGCAGCTTTTCCGGGACTACCACAGATACGCAGTATTTT; cdr3_aa: CASSFSGTTTDTQYF
d_call: TRBD1; v_call: TRBV2; j_call: TRBJ1-2; clone_size: -; cdr3_nt: TGTGCCAGCAGTGGATCCCCAGGGGGCGGCGGCTACACCTTC; cdr3_aa: CASSGSPGGGGYTF
d_call: TRBD1; v_call: TRBV10-3; j_call: TRBJ1-5; clone_size: -; cdr3_nt: TGTGCCATCAGTGGGACAGGGAGTGCAAATCAGCCCCAGCATTTT; cdr3_aa: CAISGTGSANQPQHF
d_call: -; v_call: TRBV7-9; j_call: TRBJ2-1; clone_size: -; cdr3_nt: TGTGCCAGCAGCCCTAAGATCGATGAGCAGTTCTTC; cdr3_aa: CASSPKIDEQFF
d_call: -; v_call: TRBV12-3/TRBV12-4; j_call: TRBJ2-3; clone_size: once; cdr3_nt: TGTGCCAGCAGGCCCGGAGGGTCTAATACGCAGTATTTT; cdr3_aa: CASRPGGSNTQYF
d_call: -; v_call: TRBV9; j_call: TRBJ2-7; clone_size: -; cdr3_nt: TGTGCCAGCAGCCTGAGGACAGCGGCGGACGAGCAGTACTTC; cdr3_aa: CASSLRTAADEQYF
d_call: -; v_call: TRBV30; j_call: TRBJ1-6; clone_size: -; cdr3_nt: TGTGCCCTTAAGGGGACCTATAATTCACCCCTCCACTTT; cdr3_aa: CALKGTYNSPLHF
d_call: -; v_call: TRBV7-9; j_call: TRBJ1-3; clone_size: -; cdr3_nt: TGTGCCAGCAACCCGGGAGACACTGGAAACACCATATATTTT; cdr3_aa: CASNPGDTGNTIYF
d_call: TRBD1; v_call: TRBV7-2; j_call: TRBJ1-1; clone_size: once; cdr3_nt: TGTGCCAGCAGTAGACAGGGAAACACTGAAGCTTTCTTT; cdr3_aa: CASSRQGNTEAFF
d_call: -; v_call: TRBV5-4; j_call: TRBJ1-2; clone_size: -; cdr3_nt: TGTGCCAGCAGCACCCAGACAGGCCCCTTGAGGGGCTACACCTTC; cdr3_aa: CASSTQTGPLRGYTF
d_call: -; v_call: TRBV12-3/TRBV12-4; j_call: TRBJ2-7; clone_size: -; cdr3_nt: TGTGCCAGCAGTTTGGACATCTCCTACGAGCAGTACTTC; cdr3_aa: CASSLDISYEQYF
d_call: TRBD1; v_call: TRBV6-6; j_call: TRBJ1-2; clone_size: once; cdr3_nt: TGTGCCAGCAGTTACTCAAACCAGGGGGATGGCTACACCTTC; cdr3_aa: CASSYSNQGDGYTF
d_call: -; v_call: TRBV12-3/TRBV12-4; j_call: TRBJ1-2; clone_size: -; cdr3_nt: TGTGCCAGCAGTTTAAGCCGCGGCTATGGCTACACCTTC; cdr3_aa: CASSLSRGYGYTF
d_call: TRBD1; v_call: TRBV10-3; j_call: TRBJ1-1; clone_size: -; cdr3_nt: TGTGCCATCAAAGACAGGGGGCCCACTGAAGCTTTCTTT; cdr3_aa: CAIKDRGPTEAFF
d_call: TRBD1; v_call: TRBV27; j_call: TRBJ1-6; clone_size: -; cdr3_nt: TGTGCCAGCAGTTTACGACAGGGGGCAGGTTCACCCCTCCACTTT; cdr3_aa: CASSLRQGAGSPLHF
d_call: TRBD1; v_call: TRBV6-2/TRBV6-3; j_call: TRBJ1-1; clone_size: -; cdr3_nt: TGTGCCAGCAGCTCCCCGCGCGCCGGGACAGGGCGCACTGAAGCTTTCTTT; cdr3_aa: CASSSPRAGTGRTEAFF
d_call: -; v_call: TRBV6-5; j_call: TRBJ2-1; clone_size: -; cdr3_nt: TGTGCCAGCAGTACCTACAGGGCCGATGAGCAGTTCTTC; cdr3_aa: CASSTYRADEQFF
d_call: -; v_call: TRBV7-2; j_call: TRBJ2-7; clone_size: few; cdr3_nt: TGTGCCAGCAGCTTAGCGAGGGGAGGCGAGCAGTACTTC; cdr3_aa: CASSLARGGEQYF
d_call: -; v_call: TRBV3-1/TRBV3-2; j_call: TRBJ2-5; clone_size: -; cdr3_nt: TGTGCCAGCAGCCAGGGGGGGCTAGGGCAGTACTTC; cdr3_aa: CASSQGGLGQYF